This T cell receptor beta chain was sequenced during a study of a mutant IDH1 vaccine in newly diagnosed glioma. Study as a whole: Vaccination began 4-6 weeks post radiotherapy alone, or with temozolomide cycles.

A word on this clone: Its antigen is still unknown.

Data came from immunoSEQ multiplex PCR; TCRdb stores just in-frame clones and leaves some out. The table lists about 130,000 clones, about 82% of them singletons. This CDR3 has 13 residues. Trimming cost V 6 bases and J 6 bases, with 12 bases left between them. Germline CDR1 and CDR2: MNHEY and SVGAGI. Time point reported: week 11, during vaccination. Vaccine doses each comprised 300 ug of mutant IDH1 20-mer peptide, with topical imiquimod. The TCR was taken from a middle-aged man with glioma. Sequencing used PBMCs, obtained from a glioma patient whose treatment included an IDH1 peptide vaccine. This chain connects TRBV6-5 to TRBJ2-1, with D tentatively TRBD1 (7 bases). In DNA, the CDR3 is TGTGCCAGCAGGACGCAGGGGGGCAATGAGCAGTTCTTC. Translation: CASRTQGGNEQFF.